The clone carrying this TCR beta chain occurred many times. The target antigen is unknown. This sample stems from a study of metastatic and nonmetastatic thyroid tumors. Background on the study: Thyroid patients, malignant and benign, had repertoires compared across blood and tumor or nodule tissue. Study-wide results and limits: According to reports, the diversity of TCR beta was significantly higher in malignant thyroid tumors than in benign nodules, and this held in both blood and tumor samples.

Looked up from germline, CDR1 is LNHDA and CDR2 is SQIVND (reference sequence). Unmatched junction bases numbered 4, after V lost 3 bases and J lost 3 bases. There are 15 residues in the CDR3. How the authors handled the data: A classifier for distant metastasis in papillary thyroid cancer was constructed using CDR3 differences observed across clinicopathological groups. TCRdb re-processed the PCR reads through MiXCR. TCRdb, not the authors, supplied the V and J calls. The sample yields around 30,000 clones, 18% seen once. All patients reached thyroid surgery having received no treatment beforehand. The source of this sequence is a female donor with papillary thyroid cancer or a benign thyroid nodule (not recorded which). Some clones in this sample may be carry-over from other donors' samples. The sample taken for sequencing was blood. The chain links TRBV19 to TRBJ2-2, with TRBD1 matching 7 bases. CDR3 sequence reads: CASSILDRDTGELFF. The CDR3 coding sequence is TGTGCCAGTAGTATCCTCGACAGGGACACCGGGGAGCTGTTTTTT. The full variable domain, rest sourced from reference TRBV19 and TRBJ2-2, is DGGITQSPKYLFRKEGQNVTLSCEQNLNHDAMYWYRQDPGQGLRLIYYSQIVNDFQKGDIAEGYSVSREKKESFPLTVTSAQKNPTAFYLCASSILDRDTGELFFGEGSRLTVL.